These T cell receptor beta chains were read from a single sample in a study of cytomegalovirus exposure and HLA in healthy donors. Using immunoSEQ multiplex PCR, the repertoire was profiled, and TCRdb retains in-frame clones only, with some absent. The table has under 200,000 clones, less than 90% seen once. Sequencing input: PBMCs. These receptors were obtained from a man aged 25-40 years in good health and CMV-seronegative. The CDR3 runs from the conserved cysteine through the conserved F or W. The D gene is left open where the match is weak. Expanded clones are given a class, and other clones once, few, many or no size at all.

>TRBV9|TRBJ1-6|13|-|-
TGTGCCAGCAGCGTAGCCATTAATTCACCCCTCCACTTT
CASSVAINSPLHF
>TRBV30|TRBJ1-2|14|TRBD1|-
TGTGCCTGGAGTGTACAACAGGGGAAGTATGGCTACACCTTC
CAWSVQQGKYGYTF
>TRBV7-9|TRBJ2-5|13|TRBD2|-
TGTGCCAGCAGCTTAGGCGGGGGGGAGACCCAGTACTTC
CASSLGGGETQYF
>TRBV5-1|TRBJ2-1|16|TRBD2|many
TGCGCCAGCAGCTTGGCCCTAGCGGGGTCCTACAATGAGCAGTTCTTC
CASSLALAGSYNEQFF
>TRBV6-4|TRBJ2-1|18|TRBD1|-
TGTGCCAGCAGCGACGAGGCAGGGGCCCGCACATACAGGGGGGAGCAGTTCTTC
CASSDEAGARTYRGEQFF
>TRBV28|TRBJ2-5|16|TRBD2|-
TGTGCCAGCAGTCCTCAACTAGCGGGGGGGACTCAGACCCAGTACTTC
CASSPQLAGGTQTQYF
>TRBV18|TRBJ2-7|14|-|once
TGTGCCAGCTCACCACTTCTCGAGAGCTACGAGCAGTACTTC
CASSPLLESYEQYF
>TRBV25-1|TRBJ1-1|15|-|-
TGTGCCAGCAGTGAACGCTCCGCGGGGGTCCCTGAAGCTTTCTTT
CASSERSAGVPEAFF
>TRBV5-1|TRBJ2-3|15|-|once
TGCGCCAGCAGCTTGGACAGGCCTAGCACAGATACGCAGTATTTT
CASSLDRPSTDTQYF
>TRBV6-5|TRBJ2-1|15|TRBD2|few
TGTGCCAGCAGTTCCTTAGCGGGGGGGTTCGGTGAGCAGTTCTTC
CASSSLAGGFGEQFF
>TRBV14|TRBJ1-1|13|TRBD1|once
TGTGCCAGCAGCTTACAGGGGGCCACTGAAGCTTTCTTT
CASSLQGATEAFF
>TRBV11-3|TRBJ1-3|15|-|-
TGTGCCAGCAGCAAAGGCGGACAGCCCGGAAACACCATATATTTT
CASSKGGQPGNTIYF
>TRBV5-1|TRBJ2-3|16|TRBD2|-
TGCGCCAGCAGCTTAGGACTAGCGGCCCAAGTGGATACGCAGTATTTT
CASSLGLAAQVDTQYF
>TRBV4-1|TRBJ1-2|16|TRBD1|once
TGCGCCAGCAGCCAGACAGATTCCGGACAGGGCTATGGCTACACCTTC
CASSQTDSGQGYGYTF
>TRBV19|TRBJ2-2|14|-|-
TGTGCCAGCAGAGTGACAGCGAACACCGGGGAGCTGTTTTTT
CASRVTANTGELFF
>TRBV5-6|TRBJ2-3|15|TRBD1|-
TGTGCCAGCAGCCCCAGGGACAGGATTACAGATACGCAGTATTTT
CASSPRDRITDTQYF
>TRBV12-5|TRBJ2-5|17|TRBD2|-
TGTGCTAGTGGTTTTTTCCTAGCGGGAGGTGGGCAAGAGACCCAGTACTTC
CASGFFLAGGGQETQYF
>TRBV19|TRBJ1-4|15|-|-
TGTGCCAGTAGTATGATTCAGGGAGGTACTGAAAAACTGTTTTTT
CASSMIQGGTEKLFF
>TRBV9|TRBJ1-6|14|-|-
TGTGCCAGCAGCGTAGCCGACGGGGATTCACCCCTCCACTTT
CASSVADGDSPLHF
>TRBV10-3|TRBJ2-5|14|TRBD2|-
TGTGCCATCAGTGAGTCTCGGGGGGACGAGACCCAGTACTTC
CAISESRGDETQYF
>TRBV10-3|TRBJ1-3|17|TRBD1|-
TGTGCCATCAGTTCTGGGACAGGAGTTTCCTCTGGAAACACCATATATTTT
CAISSGTGVSSGNTIYF
>TRBV11-1|TRBJ1-6|17|-|once
TGTGCCAGCAGCGTAACGCGGGGACGGGGCTATAATTCACCCCTCCACTTT
CASSVTRGRGYNSPLHF
>TRBV15|TRBJ2-2|13|-|-
TGTGCCACCAGCAGGGAGACTGCCGGGGAGCTGTTTTTT
CATSRETAGELFF
>TRBV11-3|TRBJ2-5|18|TRBD2|-
TGTGCCAGCAGCCCCCGGCTAGCGGGAGGGCCCCCTTCGAAGACCCAGTACTTC
CASSPRLAGGPPSKTQYF
>TRBV30|TRBJ2-7|17|TRBD1|-
TGTGCCTGGAGTCCACGCAGGGACAGGGTCAGATTCCACGAGCAGTACTTC
CAWSPRRDRVRFHEQYF
>TRBV28|TRBJ2-7|15|TRBD1|-
TGTGCCAGCAGACATACGACAGGGACGCCCTACGAGCAGTACTTC
CASRHTTGTPYEQYF
>TRBV30|TRBJ1-2|13|TRBD1|-
TGTGCCTGGAGTGCCGGGACAGGGTCCGGCTACACCTTC
CAWSAGTGSGYTF
>TRBV6-6|TRBJ2-1|13|-|-
TGTGCCAGCAGTTACACACTTAGCTACGAGCAGTTCTTC
CASSYTLSYEQFF